This entry lists 25 T cell receptor beta chains sequenced from one sample in a study of blood T cell repertoires in COVID-19. Profiled with immunoSEQ multiplex PCR; TCRdb holds only in-frame clones, not every one. The table has about 440,000 clones, 75% to 90% seen once. The sample consisted of peripheral blood. The receptors shown here come from a woman younger than 45 with acute or convalescent COVID-19.

The V and J genes are TRBV19 and TRBJ2-1; the match to TRBD2 covers 11 bases. Looked up from germline, CDR1 is LNHDA and CDR2 is SQIVND (reference sequence). The J segment lost 8 bases and the V segment lost 1 base, leaving 4 bases of the junction unmatched. CDR3 length: 15 amino acids. The DNA for the CDR3 is TGTGCCAGTAGTATAGGTAGCGGGGGGGCGTATGAGCAGTTCTTC. This gives the protein CASSIGSGGAYEQFF.

The chain is built from TRBV30 and TRBJ1-2; possibly TRBD1 for D (5 bases). CDR3 length equals 12 residues. V dropped 2 bases and J dropped 8 bases, with 12 bases sitting between them. The germline V gene has CDR1 GTSNPN and CDR2 SVGIG (reference sequence). CDR3 in DNA: TGTGCCTGGAGTCGAACCCAGGGCGGCTACACCTTC. It yields the protein CAWSRTQGGYTF.

The CDR3 loop reads CASSPSGGANGQFF. In DNA, the CDR3 is TGTGCCAGCAGCCCCAGCGGGGGGGCGAACGGGCAGTTCTTC. The V and J genes are TRBV3-1 (or the pseudogene TRBV3-2) and TRBJ2-1; TRBD2 aligns across 10 bases. Germline CDR1 LGHDT, CDR2 YNNKEL (reference sequence). V shed 4 bases, J shed 12 bases, and the junction held 9 bases outside the gene matches. The CDR3 totals 14 residues.

The rearrangement joins TRBV10-1 to TRBJ2-3; D is ambiguous. Germline V lookup: CDR1 WNHNN, CDR2 SYGVQD (reference sequence). The CDR3 is 12 amino acids. V lost 6 bases and J 1 base, leaving 5 bases between the germline ends. CDR3 loop: CASSTGTDTQYF. In DNA, the CDR3 is TGCGCCAGCAGCACAGGCACAGATACGCAGTATTTT.

The chain has TRBV5-1 and TRBJ2-1; 8 bases align to TRBD1. Trimming removed 6 bases from V and 3 bases from J; junction bases left unmatched: 2. The germline V gene encodes CDR1 SGHRS and CDR2 YFSETQ. CDR3 length: 13 residues. The CDR3 region is CASKTGVYNEQFF. In nucleotides, the CDR3 is TGCGCCAGCAAGACAGGGGTCTACAATGAGCAGTTCTTC.

The J gene is TRBJ2-5, the V gene TRBV30; a weak D match, TRBD1 (5 bases). V gave up 2 bases and J gave up 0 bases, with 13 bases separating them. Per germline, CDR1 GTSNPN and CDR2 SVGIG (reference sequence). This CDR3 contains 15 residues. The CDR3 DNA is TGTGCCTGGAGTCTATCGGCAGGGTACCAAGAGACCCAGTACTTC. As protein: CAWSLSAGYQETQYF.

The V gene is TRBV28, the J gene TRBJ1-5; TRBD1 agrees at 9 bases. V lost 6 bases and J lost 6; bases outside the gene matches: 9. CDR1 MDHEN and CDR2 SYDVKM come from the germline V gene. The length of the CDR3 is 15 residues. The CDR3 bases are TGTGCCAGCAGAAACACAGGGGGCGCGCCTCAGCCCCAGCATTTT. It yields the protein CASRNTGGAPQPQHF. The variable domain in full, with the rest retrieved from reference TRBV28 and TRBJ1-5, is DVKVTQSSRYLVKRTGEKVFLECVQDMDHENMFWYRQDPGLGLRLIYFSYDVKMKEKGDIPEGYSVSREKKERFSLILESASTNQTSMYLCASRNTGGAPQPQHFGDGTRLSIL.

J is TRBJ1-5 and V is TRBV19; 7 nucleotides agree with TRBD1. The CDR3 is 15 amino acids. Germline V CDR1 and CDR2: LNHDA, SQIVND (reference sequence). The V segment lost 4 bases and the J segment 3 bases; nucleotides outside the gene matches: 6. CDR3 amino acids: CASSTAGQYNQPQHF. For the CDR3, the DNA is TGTGCCAGTAGTACCGCGGGACAGTACAATCAGCCCCAGCATTTT.

The chain has TRBV15 and TRBJ2-1; D is ambiguous. V lost 5 bases and J 8 bases, leaving 13 bases between the germline ends. Germline V CDR1 and CDR2: LNHNV, YYDKDF (reference sequence). The CDR3 contains 13 residues. In DNA form, the CDR3 reads TGTGCCACCAGCGGCCGTGGCGGTGATGAGCAGTTCTTC. Encoded protein: CATSGRGGDEQFF.

The chain recombines TRBV10-3 with TRBJ2-1; 7 nucleotides align to TRBD1. V shed 4 bases, J shed 7 bases, and the junction held 10 bases outside the gene matches. The germline V gene encodes CDR1 ENHRY and CDR2 SYGVKD. The CDR3 consists of 15 residues. Written as DNA, the CDR3 is TGTGCCATCAGTGCACACCGGGACAGTCGGAATGAGCAGTTCTTC. As protein: CAISAHRDSRNEQFF.

This sequence joins TRBV27 and TRBJ1-2; tentative D call: TRBD1 (6 bases). Trimming took off 6 bases at V and 5 bases at J, with 28 bases between the two ends. Germline assignment: CDR1 MNHEY and CDR2 SMNVEV (reference sequence). The CDR3 has 18 amino acids. CDR3 region: CASSHLSGAPTGGYGYTF. Here the CDR3 DNA reads TGTGCCAGCAGCCACCTCTCAGGGGCCCCAACCGGTGGGTATGGCTACACCTTC.

In its sample, this clone was seen once. V and J are TRBV6-2 or TRBV6-3 and TRBJ1-3; D is undetermined. The CDR3 contains 15 residues. V was shortened by 0 bases and J by 4 bases, with 10 bases between the two germline ends. CDR1 and CDR2 (germline): MNHEY, SVGEGT. CDR3 DNA sequence: TGTGCCAGCAGTTACTCCCGGTCTTCCGGAAACACCATATATTTT. Its protein product is CASSYSRSSGNTIYF.

The CDR3: CASSQDIVKNTDTQYF. DNA for the CDR3: TGTGCCAGCAGCCAAGATATAGTGAAGAACACAGATACGCAGTATTTT. The chain has TRBV3-1 (or the pseudogene TRBV3-2) and TRBJ2-3; D is unresolved. The germline V gene has CDR1 LGHDT and CDR2 YNNKEL (reference sequence). With 0 bases removed from V and 2 bases from J, the gap between germline ends came to 12 bases. The CDR3 sequence is 16 residues long.

This clone is a singleton in its sample. This chain connects TRBV28 to TRBJ2-7; D is perhaps TRBD1 (5 bases). V dropped 5 bases and J dropped 2 bases, with 13 bases sitting between them. This CDR3 comprises 14 residues. CDR1 and CDR2 from the germline V gene are MDHEN and SYDVKM. In DNA, the CDR3 is TGTGCCAGCAGTAATGGGGCTGCAGCCTACGAGCAGTACTTC. This gives the protein CASSNGAAAYEQYF.

CDR3 protein: CASSTTGGGLLNYEQYF. CDR3 sequence (DNA): TGTGCCAGCAGCACGACGGGAGGGGGACTGCTAAACTACGAGCAGTACTTC. The rearrangement joins TRBV2 to TRBJ2-7; 8 bases align to TRBD2. The CDR3 loop spans 17 amino acids. J was trimmed by 3 bases and V by 6 bases; bases with no gene match: 16. Germline V gene sequence: CDR1 SNHLY, CDR2 FYNNEI.

The J gene is TRBJ2-7, the V gene TRBV18; 10 bases are a match to TRBD2. CDR3 length: 17 residues. V lost 2 bases, J lost 2 bases, and 9 bases stayed unmatched. The germline gives CDR1 KGHSH, CDR2 LQKENI. The CDR3 here is CASSPGLAGARAYEQYF. CDR3 DNA sequence: TGTGCCAGCTCACCAGGGCTAGCGGGGGCCAGGGCCTACGAGCAGTACTTC.

The genes are TRBV7-8 and TRBJ1-3; possibly TRBD1 for D (6 bases). The germline V and J ends were trimmed by 2 bases and 5 bases, with 22 bases remaining between them. CDR3 length equals 18 residues. The V gene's germline CDR1 is SGHVS and CDR2 FQNEAQ. The chain's CDR3 is CASSLSPANRVYRNTIYF. The DNA for the CDR3 is TGTGCCAGCAGCTTATCCCCCGCGAACAGGGTCTATCGAAACACCATATATTTT.

This clone was seen once. V and J are TRBV7-8 and TRBJ2-7; tentative D call: TRBD2 (6 bases). V lost 3 bases, J lost 7 bases, and 10 bases lay in between. The CDR3 is 12 residues long. Germline assignment: CDR1 SGHVS and CDR2 FQNEAQ. CDR3 nucleotide sequence: TGTGCCAGCAGCTTGGGCGGGGAAGAGCAGTACTTC. Translating it yields CASSLGGEEQYF.

The chain employs TRBV12-5 and TRBJ2-2; D perhaps matches TRBD1 (6 bases). The V and J ends lost 0 bases and 6 bases respectively, with 20 bases between them. Per the germline V gene, CDR1 is LGHNT and CDR2 is FRNRAP. The length of the CDR3 is 18 residues. CDR3 bases: TGTGCTAGTGGTTTGGTACGGTTGGCAGGGGCTGGGCCCGGGGAGCTGTTTTTT. Protein sequence: CASGLVRLAGAGPGELFF.

V and J are TRBV28 and TRBJ1-2; 7 nucleotides match TRBD1. J was trimmed by 5 bases and V by 4 bases; bases with no gene match: 10. The CDR3 is 15 amino acids. The V gene's germline CDR1 is MDHEN and CDR2 SYDVKM. In DNA, the CDR3 is TGTGCCAGCAGTTCCCATCCGGGACAGAGTTATGGCTACACCTTC. Amino acids: CASSSHPGQSYGYTF.

This chain links TRBV28 with TRBJ1-5, with 11 bases aligning to TRBD1. After removal of 4 bases from V and 4 bases from J, the junction contained 9 bases not matched to a gene. The CDR3 covers 17 residues. The germline V gene has CDR1 MDHEN and CDR2 SYDVKM. The CDR3 DNA reads TGTGCCAGCAGTTGGGGGACAGGGGGTTTTCGTAATCAGCCCCAGCATTTT. It encodes CASSWGTGGFRNQPQHF.

This clone appeared a few times. V is TRBV2 and J is TRBJ1-2; 12 bases are shared with TRBD1. The CDR3 has 16 residues. Germline lookup yields CDR1 SNHLY and CDR2 FYNNEI. Trimming removed 7 bases from V and 8 bases from J; junction bases left unmatched: 14. CDR3 in amino acids: CASNDRDRGRLRGYTF. The CDR3 bases are TGTGCCAGCAACGACCGGGACAGGGGGCGTCTTCGCGGCTACACCTTC.

V gene TRBV5-8 combines with J gene TRBJ1-1; no firm D call. Germline V CDR1 and CDR2: SGHTS, YDEGEE. The V gene lost 4 bases and the J gene lost 7 bases, with 14 bases spanning the gap. The CDR3 runs to 13 residues. CDR3 residues: CASSDEFRGEAFF. The DNA for the CDR3 is TGTGCCAGCAGCGACGAATTTCGGGGTGAAGCTTTCTTT. Filled out from reference TRBV5-8 and TRBJ1-1, the complete variable domain reads EAGVTQSPTHLIKTRGQQATLRCSPISGHTSVYWYQQALGLGLQFLLWYDEGEERNRGNFPPRFSGRQFPNYSSELNVNALELEDSALYLCASSDEFRGEAFFGQGTRLTVV.

This rearrangement joins TRBV28 to TRBJ2-7; D is uncertain. The CDR3 has 13 residues. Trimming removed 7 bases at V and 6 bases at J, with 16 bases between. Germline CDR1 MDHEN, CDR2 SYDVKM. CDR3 sequence reads: CASTPRPRGEQYF. The CDR3 coding sequence is TGTGCCAGCACCCCGCGCCCACGTGGCGAGCAGTACTTC. Full variable domain (remainder filled in from reference TRBV28 and TRBJ2-7): DVKVTQSSRYLVKRTGEKVFLECVQDMDHENMFWYRQDPGLGLRLIYFSYDVKMKEKGDIPEGYSVSREKKERFSLILESASTNQTSMYLCASTPRPRGEQYFGPGTRLTVT.

For the CDR3, the DNA is TGTGCCAGCAGCCCCAAGGTGTCGGGGGGGGCTTACAATGAGCAGTTCTTC. Translated: CASSPKVSGGAYNEQFF. The chain is built from TRBV21-1 and TRBJ2-1; TRBD2, the table's D call, was not compared with the DNA. TRBV21-1 is an annotated pseudogene. The CDR3 covers 17 residues.